One T cell receptor (beta chain) is described in this entry. This entry belongs to a study of blood T cell repertoires in COVID-19. Study overall: From T cells, B-cell-depleted T cells, or PBMCs came the material, which was cDNA or gDNA.

In the authors' methods: Estimated nucleated cell counts came from reference gene primer amplification. Using immunoSEQ multiplex PCR, the repertoire was profiled, and TCRdb retains in-frame clones only, with some absent. The D gene and trimming were derived from the DNA, and the V and J assignments and clone size from that table. This sample has 170,000 or so clones, with roughly 84% found just once. The CDR3 extends over 18 amino acids. The germline CDR1 and CDR2 sequences are MNHEY and SMNVEV (reference sequence). Trimming shortened V by 2 bases and J by 0 bases, and 17 bases separated the two germline ends.

The TCR comes from a woman in her thirties or forties with COVID-19, enrolled during active disease. Sequencing was done on a sample of peripheral blood. The chain carries TRBV27 and TRBJ2-1; maybe TRBD2 (6 bases). CDR3: CASSLRRARQSSYNEQFF. DNA for the CDR3: TGTGCCAGCAGTTTACGGAGGGCTCGGCAGAGCTCCTACAATGAGCAGTTCTTC.